The subject of this entry is one T cell receptor beta chain. The source of the sample is a study of blood T cell repertoires in COVID-19. V lost 4 bases to trimming and J lost 2 bases; unmatched junction nucleotides: 4. The germline V gene encodes CDR1 SGHNT and CDR2 YYREEE (reference sequence). The CDR3 totals 14 residues. Sequencing was performed with immunoSEQ multiplex PCR; in TCRdb, only in-frame clones are kept and a portion is missing. The table records roughly 150,000 clones, approximately 82% of them present only once. The chain couples TRBV5-4 to TRBJ2-7, with 9 bases aligning to TRBD2. Specimen: PBMCs or T cells enriched from blood (not recorded which). The TCR was taken from a man between 60 and 75 years old who had recovered from COVID-19. The CDR3 nucleotides read TGTGCCAGCAGCACCGGACTAGCGCCCTACGAGCAGTACTTC. This gives the protein CASSTGLAPYEQYF.